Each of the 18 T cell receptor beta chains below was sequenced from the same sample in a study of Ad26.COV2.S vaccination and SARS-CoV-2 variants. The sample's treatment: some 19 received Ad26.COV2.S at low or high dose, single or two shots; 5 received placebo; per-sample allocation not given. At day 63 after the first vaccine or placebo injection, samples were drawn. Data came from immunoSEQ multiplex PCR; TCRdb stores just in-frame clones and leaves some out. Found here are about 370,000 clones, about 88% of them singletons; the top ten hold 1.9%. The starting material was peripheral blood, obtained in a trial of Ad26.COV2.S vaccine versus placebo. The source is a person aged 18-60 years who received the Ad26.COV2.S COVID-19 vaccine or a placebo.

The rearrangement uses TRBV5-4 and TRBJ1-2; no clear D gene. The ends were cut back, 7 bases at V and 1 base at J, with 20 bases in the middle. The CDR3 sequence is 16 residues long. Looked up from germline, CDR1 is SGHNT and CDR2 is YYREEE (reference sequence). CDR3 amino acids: CASRSSDIPLNYGYTF. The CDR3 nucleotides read TGTGCCAGCCGCTCCTCTGACATACCCCTTAACTATGGCTACACCTTC.

The CDR3 here is CASSVTRQGGDEQYF. The CDR3, as DNA: TGCGCCAGCAGTGTAACGAGACAGGGAGGTGACGAGCAGTACTTC. V gene TRBV10-2 combines with J gene TRBJ2-7; D possibly corresponds to TRBD1 (7 bases). Germline CDR1 and CDR2: WSHSY and SAAADI. Between the trimmed V and J ends, which lost 4 bases and 5 bases, there was a span of 18 bases. This CDR3 region has 15 residues.

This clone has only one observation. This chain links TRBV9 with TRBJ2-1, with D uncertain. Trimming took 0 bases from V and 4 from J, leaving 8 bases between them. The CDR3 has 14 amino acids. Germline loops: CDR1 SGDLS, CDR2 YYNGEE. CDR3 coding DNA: TGTGCCAGCAGCGTAGTTGGGTCTTACAATGAGCAGTTCTTC. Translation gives CASSVVGSYNEQFF.

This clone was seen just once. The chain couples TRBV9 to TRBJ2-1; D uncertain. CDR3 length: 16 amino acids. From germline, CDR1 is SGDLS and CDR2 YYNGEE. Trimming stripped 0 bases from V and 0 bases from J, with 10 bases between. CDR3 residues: CASSVGQQSSYNEQFF. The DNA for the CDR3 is TGTGCCAGCAGCGTAGGACAACAGAGCTCCTACAATGAGCAGTTCTTC.

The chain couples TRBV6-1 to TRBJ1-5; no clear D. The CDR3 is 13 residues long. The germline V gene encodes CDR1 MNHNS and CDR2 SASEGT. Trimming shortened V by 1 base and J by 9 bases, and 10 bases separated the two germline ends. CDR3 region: CASSEVAWWPQHF. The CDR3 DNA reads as TGTGCCAGCAGTGAAGTAGCGTGGTGGCCCCAGCATTTT.

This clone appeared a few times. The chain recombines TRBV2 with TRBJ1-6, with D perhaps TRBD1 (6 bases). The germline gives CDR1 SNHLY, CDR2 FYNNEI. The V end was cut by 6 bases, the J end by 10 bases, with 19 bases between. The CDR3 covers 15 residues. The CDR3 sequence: CASRLAGAIGSPLHF. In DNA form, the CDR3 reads TGTGCCAGCAGATTGGCGGGGGCAATAGGGTCACCCCTCCACTTT.

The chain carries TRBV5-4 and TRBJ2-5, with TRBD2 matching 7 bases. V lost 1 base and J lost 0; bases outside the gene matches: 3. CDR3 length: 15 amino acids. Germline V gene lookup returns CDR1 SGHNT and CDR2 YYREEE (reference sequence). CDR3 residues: CASSLSSGHQETQYF. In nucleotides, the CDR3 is TGTGCCAGCAGCTTGAGTAGCGGGCACCAAGAGACCCAGTACTTC.

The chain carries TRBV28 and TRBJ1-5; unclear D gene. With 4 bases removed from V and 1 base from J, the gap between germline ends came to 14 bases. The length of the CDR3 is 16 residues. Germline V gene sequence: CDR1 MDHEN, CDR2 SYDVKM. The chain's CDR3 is CASSSPLGLSNQPQHF. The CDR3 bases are TGTGCCAGCAGTTCCCCATTGGGGTTAAGCAATCAGCCCCAGCATTTT.

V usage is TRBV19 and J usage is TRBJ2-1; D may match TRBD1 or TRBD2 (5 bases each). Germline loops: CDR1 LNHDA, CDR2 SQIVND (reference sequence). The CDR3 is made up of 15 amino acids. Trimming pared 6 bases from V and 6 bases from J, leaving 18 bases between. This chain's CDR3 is CASSTGPNAGNEQFF. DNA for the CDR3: TGTGCCAGTAGCACGGGGCCCAATGCGGGCAATGAGCAGTTCTTC.

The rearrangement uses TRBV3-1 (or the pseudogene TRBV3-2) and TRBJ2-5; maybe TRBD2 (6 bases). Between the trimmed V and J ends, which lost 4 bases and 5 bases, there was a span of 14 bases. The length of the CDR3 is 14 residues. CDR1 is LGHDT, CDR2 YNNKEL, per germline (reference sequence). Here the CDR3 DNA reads TGTGCCAGCAGCCCACTGGGGGGAGAGGAGACCCAGTACTTC. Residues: CASSPLGGEETQYF.

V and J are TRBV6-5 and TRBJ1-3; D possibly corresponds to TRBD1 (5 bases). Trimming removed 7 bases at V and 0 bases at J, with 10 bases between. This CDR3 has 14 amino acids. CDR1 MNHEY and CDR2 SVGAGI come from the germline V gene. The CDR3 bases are TGTGCCAGCACTGCAGGGAACTCTGGAAACACCATATATTTT. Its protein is CASTAGNSGNTIYF.

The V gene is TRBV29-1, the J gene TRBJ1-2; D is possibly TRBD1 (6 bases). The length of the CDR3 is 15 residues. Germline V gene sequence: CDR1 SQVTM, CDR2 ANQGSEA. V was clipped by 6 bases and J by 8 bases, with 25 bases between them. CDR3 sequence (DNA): TGCAGCGTCCGAGGGCGGGCCAGGGGACAAGAGGGCTACACCTTC. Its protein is CSVRGRARGQEGYTF.

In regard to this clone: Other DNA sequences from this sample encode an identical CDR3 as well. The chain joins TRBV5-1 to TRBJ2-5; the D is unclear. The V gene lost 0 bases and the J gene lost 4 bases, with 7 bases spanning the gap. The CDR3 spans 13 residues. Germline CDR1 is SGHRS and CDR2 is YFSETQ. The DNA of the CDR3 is TGCGCCAGCAGCTTGGGACGTCGAGAGACCCAGTACTTC. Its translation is CASSLGRRETQYF. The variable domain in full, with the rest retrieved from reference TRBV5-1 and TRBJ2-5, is KAGVTQTPRYLIKTRGQQVTLSCSPISGHRSVSWYQQTPGQGLQFLFEYFSETQRNKGNFPGRFSGRQFSNSRSEMNVSTLELGDSALYLCASSLGRRETQYFGPGTRLLVL.

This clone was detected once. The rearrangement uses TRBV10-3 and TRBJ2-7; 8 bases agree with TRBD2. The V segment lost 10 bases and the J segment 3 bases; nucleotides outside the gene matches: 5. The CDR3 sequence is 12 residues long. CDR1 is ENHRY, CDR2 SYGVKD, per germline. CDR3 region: CATGRVSYEQYF. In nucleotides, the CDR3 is TGTGCCACCGGGAGGGTTAGCTACGAGCAGTACTTC.

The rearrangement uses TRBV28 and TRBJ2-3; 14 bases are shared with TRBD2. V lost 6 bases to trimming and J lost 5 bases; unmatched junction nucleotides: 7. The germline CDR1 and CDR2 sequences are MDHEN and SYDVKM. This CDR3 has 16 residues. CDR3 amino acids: CASRTSGRALGDTQYF. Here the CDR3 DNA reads TGTGCCAGCAGGACTAGCGGGAGGGCCTTGGGAGATACGCAGTATTTT.

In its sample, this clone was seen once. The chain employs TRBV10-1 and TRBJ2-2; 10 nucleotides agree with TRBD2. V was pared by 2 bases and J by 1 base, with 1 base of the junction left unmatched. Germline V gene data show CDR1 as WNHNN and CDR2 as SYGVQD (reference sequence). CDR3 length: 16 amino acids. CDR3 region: CASSERTSGNTGELFF. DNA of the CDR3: TGCGCCAGCAGTGAGAGGACTAGCGGGAACACCGGGGAGCTGTTTTTT.

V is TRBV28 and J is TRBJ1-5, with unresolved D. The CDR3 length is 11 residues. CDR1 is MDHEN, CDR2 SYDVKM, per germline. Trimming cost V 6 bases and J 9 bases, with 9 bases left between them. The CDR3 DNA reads TGTGCCAGCAGGGCCGTCGGGCCCCAGCATTTT. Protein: CASRAVGPQHF.

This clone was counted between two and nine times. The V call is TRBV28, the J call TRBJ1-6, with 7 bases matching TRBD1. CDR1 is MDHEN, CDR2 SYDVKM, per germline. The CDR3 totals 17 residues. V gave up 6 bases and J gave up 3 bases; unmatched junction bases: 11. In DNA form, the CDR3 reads TGTGCCAGCAGCAGCGCCGGGACAGCGTACTATAATTCACCCCTCCACTTT. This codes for CASSSAGTAYYNSPLHF.